A single sample gave rise to the 31 T cell receptor beta chains below, sequenced in a study of blood T cells in healthy people across ages. The use of a sample-barcoded 5' primer and a J-beta primer mix characterized a second PCR of roughly 7 to 11 cycles. MiXCR, applied by TCRdb to the 5' RACE reads, yields one record per CDR3 protein. This table holds some 750,000 distinct CDR3 sequences, 22% found once. Sequencing was done on a sample of blood. These TCRs come from a man in his 70s in good health.

Concerning this clonotype: An end of the junction does not agree with germline; a read error may underlie this. The chain combines TRBV29-1 with TRBJ2-7, with 8 bases aligning to TRBD2. The germline CDR1 and CDR2 sequences are SQVTM and ANQGSEA. This CDR3 comprises 14 residues. The CDR3 region is CSVYTIPHSGTAFF. The CDR3 DNA reads TGCAGCGTCTACACGATTCCTCATAGCGGGACGGCGTTCTTC.

V and J are TRBV2 and TRBJ1-6; D is uncertain. Trimming removed 0 bases from V and 3 bases from J, with 9 bases in between. Germline V gene data show CDR1 as SNHLY and CDR2 as FYNNEI. CDR3 length equals 16 residues. CDR3 residues: CASSEAQSFYNSPLHF. CDR3 DNA sequence: TGTGCCAGCAGTGAAGCTCAGTCGTTCTATAATTCACCCCTCCACTTT.

The rearrangement joins TRBV2 to TRBJ1-1; TRBD1 might be the D (6 bases). V was trimmed by 2 bases and J by 1 base, leaving 14 bases between them. The CDR3 covers 16 residues. From germline, CDR1 is SNHLY and CDR2 FYNNEI. The CDR3 region has the DNA TGTGCCAGCAGTGAAAGAGGGGGTGCGGAGAACACTGAAGCTTTCTTT. Protein: CASSERGGAENTEAFF.

This clonotype was counted between two and nine times. V is TRBV12-3 or TRBV12-4 and J is TRBJ2-7; 7 bases agree with TRBD2. This CDR3 region has 13 residues. V lost 4 bases to trimming and J lost 6 bases; unmatched junction nucleotides: 6. The CDR3 region has the DNA TGTGCCAGCAGTTACAAGCGGGGAACCGAGCAGTACTTC. Its protein is CASSYKRGTEQYF.

This clonotype was seen a handful of times. The genes are TRBV2 and TRBJ2-1; no clear D gene. The CDR3 is 18 amino acids. V lost 3 bases and J lost 0, with 18 bases in between. CDR1 and CDR2 from the germline V gene are SNHLY and FYNNEI. The CDR3 region has the DNA TGTGCCAGCAGTGACCGTCTCACTGCCCCAAGCTCCTACAATGAGCAGTTCTTC. This sequence encodes CASSDRLTAPSSYNEQFF.

The chain uses TRBV7-2 and TRBJ2-7, with 8 bases matching TRBD1. Unmatched junction bases numbered 14, after V lost 6 bases and J lost 10 bases. The CDR3 runs 14 residues. Germline assignment: CDR1 SGHTA and CDR2 FQGNSA. CDR3 amino acids: CASRQGGPKLSQYF. The CDR3 bases are TGTGCCAGCAGACAGGGGGGTCCTAAGTTGTCCCAGTACTTC.

This clonotype was counted many times. CDR3 coding DNA: TGCAGTGCTAGACTCCAGCGGGGGGCCCCCAATGAGCAGTTCTTC. Its translation is CSARLQRGAPNEQFF. J is TRBJ2-1 and V is TRBV20-1; 9 bases match TRBD2. Germline V gives CDR1 DFQATT, CDR2 SNEGSKA (reference sequence). The CDR3 is made up of 15 amino acids. Germline trimming cut 2 bases from V and 6 bases from J; bases unmatched to any gene: 8.

In this sample, this clonotype turned up many times. The V and J genes are TRBV20-1 and TRBJ2-5; D call uncertain. Trimming took 6 bases from V and 0 from J, leaving 5 bases between them. The germline V gene has CDR1 DFQATT and CDR2 SNEGSKA (reference sequence). This CDR3 comprises 11 residues. The CDR3 reads CSAQHQETQYF. The CDR3 DNA follows: TGCAGTGCACAACACCAAGAGACCCAGTACTTC.

This clonotype was counted only a few times. The DNA of the CDR3 is TGTGCTAGTGGTTTGGAGGTGGGACAGGGCAATCAGCCCCAGCATTTT. It translates to CASGLEVGQGNQPQHF. The chain links TRBV12-5 to TRBJ1-5; TRBD1 aligns across 8 bases. This CDR3 contains 16 residues. Germline values: CDR1 LGHNT, CDR2 FRNRAP. The J segment lost 2 bases and the V segment lost 1 base, leaving 4 bases of the junction unmatched.

This clonotype was seen more than once but under ten times. The chain carries TRBV5-1 and TRBJ2-2; D may correspond to TRBD1 or TRBD2 (5 bases each). The germline V and J ends were trimmed by 5 bases and 6 bases, with 17 bases remaining between them. CDR3 length: 15 residues. The germline V gene encodes CDR1 SGHRS and CDR2 YFSETQ. CDR3: CASSNRQAGPGELFF. CDR3 coding DNA: TGCGCCAGCAGTAACAGGCAGGCGGGTCCCGGGGAGCTGTTTTTT.

This sequence joins TRBV20-1 and TRBJ2-5; 10 bases are a match to TRBD2. V dropped 2 bases and J dropped 5; count of bases not matched to a gene: 8. The CDR3 totals 15 residues. From germline, CDR1 is DFQATT and CDR2 SNEGSKA (reference sequence). The CDR3 nucleotides are TGCAGTGCTAGAAAGGCTAGCGGGGGTCTTGAGACCCAGTACTTC. It encodes CSARKASGGLETQYF.

This clonotype came up once. The V call is TRBV12-3 or TRBV12-4, the J call TRBJ2-7; no firm D call. This CDR3 is 12 amino acids long. The V end was cut by 5 bases, the J end by 2 bases, with 7 bases between. CDR3 loop: CASSTGPYEQYF. The CDR3 nucleotides read TGTGCCAGCAGTACGGGTCCCTACGAGCAGTACTTC.

This clonotype was recorded a few times. A read error may produce the germline difference seen at one junction end. The rearrangement links TRBV2 to TRBJ2-7; D is ambiguous. CDR3 length: 12 amino acids. The germline V gene encodes CDR1 SNHLY and CDR2 FYNNEI. CDR3 sequence: CASSVMGYEQCF. CDR3 sequence (DNA): TGTGCCAGCAGTGTGATGGGTTACGAGCAGTGCTTC.

This clonotype turned up a few times. The chain links TRBV20-1 to TRBJ1-6; D uncertain. The CDR3 sequence is 19 residues long. V was trimmed by 3 bases and J by 2 bases, leaving 23 bases between them. From germline, CDR1 is DFQATT and CDR2 SNEGSKA (reference sequence). CDR3 amino acids: CSASAWERGSDPYNSPLHF. In DNA, the CDR3 is TGCAGTGCTAGTGCGTGGGAGAGAGGATCAGACCCCTATAATTCACCCCTCCACTTT.

The J gene is TRBJ2-5, the V gene TRBV7-9; D ambiguous. V was trimmed by 4 bases and J by 5 bases, leaving 8 bases between them. Per the germline V gene, CDR1 is SEHNR and CDR2 is FQNEAQ (reference sequence). This CDR3 comprises 12 residues. The CDR3 DNA reads as TGTGCCAGCAGCTCCCTGTTTGAGACCCAGTACTTC. Its protein product is CASSSLFETQYF.

This clonotype showed up just a few times. This chain links TRBV5-1 with TRBJ2-5, with 10 positions matching TRBD2. The better agreement between TRBJ2-7 and the DNA end casts doubt on the J call. CDR3 length: 15 residues. Germline V gives CDR1 SGHRS, CDR2 YFSETQ. For the CDR3, the DNA is TGCGCCAGCAGCTCGCTTAGCGGGGGGCCGCTCGAGCAGTACTTC. Its protein is CASSSLSGGPLEQYF.

This chain links TRBV11-3 with TRBJ2-1, with D perhaps TRBD2 (6 bases). The V end was cut by 1 base, the J end by 5 bases, with 21 bases between. The CDR3 length is 18 residues. Looked up from germline, CDR1 is SGHNT and CDR2 is YENEEA. The CDR3: CASSLGYRGGYDNNEQFF. CDR3 coding DNA: TGTGCCAGCAGCTTAGGATATCGTGGGGGGTACGATAACAATGAGCAGTTCTTC.

This clonotype has just a few counts. This chain links TRBV10-3 with TRBJ2-6, with D possibly being TRBD1 (5 bases). This CDR3 has 16 residues. The germline V gene encodes CDR1 ENHRY and CDR2 SYGVKD. Trimming stripped 2 bases from V and 0 bases from J, with 8 bases between. The CDR3 DNA sequence: TGTGCCATCAGTGAGCAGGGCGCCTCTGGGGCCAACGTCCTGACTTTC. This sequence encodes CAISEQGASGANVLTF.

The chain combines TRBV4-3 with TRBJ2-7, with 9 bases matching TRBD2. This CDR3 is built from 16 residues. Trimming at V came to 1 base and at J to 5 bases, leaving 9 bases not matched to a gene. Germline lookup yields CDR1 LGHNA and CDR2 YSLEER. The CDR3 DNA follows: TGCGCCAGCAGCCAAGGGTCCAAGGCGGGAGGGAACGAGCAGTACTTC. Protein sequence: CASSQGSKAGGNEQYF.

This rearrangement joins TRBV7-3 to TRBJ2-2, with D maybe TRBD1 (6 bases). The CDR3 is 16 residues long. Trimming cost V 2 bases and J 7 bases, with 17 bases left between them. The germline V gene encodes CDR1 SGHTA and CDR2 FQGTGA. CDR3 DNA sequence: TGTGCCAGCAGCTTAGGGCAGGGGAAATCCATCGGGGAGCTGTTTTTT. Encoded protein: CASSLGQGKSIGELFF. Complete variable domain (other parts from reference TRBV7-3 and TRBJ2-2): GAGVSQTPSNKVTEKGKYVELRCDPISGHTALYWYRQSLGQGPEFLIYFQGTGAADDSGLPNDRFFAVRPEGSVSTLKIQRTERGDSAVYLCASSLGQGKSIGELFFGEGSRLTVL.

This clonotype was detected only a few times. This chain joins TRBV9 and TRBJ2-3; possible D gene TRBD2, 6 bases. CDR3 length equals 16 residues. The germline V gene has CDR1 SGDLS and CDR2 YYNGEE. V lost 2 bases, J lost 0 bases, and 13 bases lay in between. The CDR3 reads CASSVGRGVSTDTQYF. DNA of the CDR3: TGTGCCAGCAGCGTGGGACGCGGGGTCAGCACAGATACGCAGTATTTT.

This clonotype was observed a single time. The chain combines TRBV19 with TRBJ2-1, with D possibly matching TRBD2 (6 bases). Trimming shortened V by 4 bases and J by 8 bases, and 12 bases separated the two germline ends. CDR3 length: 13 amino acids. Germline CDR1 reads LNHDA; CDR2 reads SQIVND (reference sequence). The CDR3 sequence is CASSNSWGDEQFF. CDR3 nucleotides: TGTGCCAGTAGTAATTCCTGGGGGGATGAGCAGTTCTTC. The full variable domain, with the rest looked up from reference TRBV19 and TRBJ2-1, is DGGITQSPKYLFRKEGQNVTLSCEQNLNHDAMYWYRQDPGQGLRLIYYSQIVNDFQKGDIAEGYSVSREKKESFPLTVTSAQKNPTAFYLCASSNSWGDEQFFGPGTRLTVL.

The V call is TRBV10-2, the J call TRBJ2-4, with TRBD2 as a possible D gene (5 bases). This CDR3 region has 15 residues. The germline V gene encodes CDR1 WSHSY and CDR2 SAAADI. Trimming removed 3 bases from V and 8 bases from J, with 17 bases in between. The DNA for the CDR3 is TGCGCCAGCAGTGAAGGGAGAGCGGCTAGAGACATTCAGTACTTC. Protein: CASSEGRAARDIQYF.

This clonotype was counted a few times. The chain combines TRBV18 with TRBJ2-5; perhaps TRBD2 as D (6 bases). The V end was cut by 3 bases, the J end by 3 bases, with 14 bases between. Germline V lookup: CDR1 KGHSH, CDR2 LQKENI. CDR3 length: 15 residues. The CDR3 DNA sequence: TGTGCCAGCTCACCTTCCCGGGACTCTGAAGAGACCCAGTACTTC. The encoded protein is CASSPSRDSEETQYF. Variable domain in full (rest from reference TRBV18 and TRBJ2-5): NAGVMQNPRHLVRRRGQEARLRCSPMKGHSHVYWYRQLPEEGLKFMVYLQKENIIDESGMPKERFSAEFPKEGPSILRIQQVVRGDSAAYFCASSPSRDSEETQYFGPGTRLLVL.

The V and J genes are TRBV29-1 and TRBJ2-1; TRBD1 might be the D (6 bases). Per germline, CDR1 SQVTM and CDR2 ANQGSEA. V shed 6 bases and J shed 5 bases, with 17 bases lying between them. This CDR3 is built from 14 residues. CDR3 sequence (DNA): TGCAGCGTGGCCAGGGCAGGGGTAAACAATGAGCAGTTCTTC. It is translated as CSVARAGVNNEQFF.

V gene TRBV30 combines with J gene TRBJ1-2; D is possibly TRBD1 (5 bases). The CDR3 covers 15 residues. In germline, CDR1 is GTSNPN, CDR2 SVGIG (reference sequence). Trimming left V 0 bases short and J 4 bases short, with 15 bases between. CDR3 coding DNA: TGTGCCTGGAGTGTAATCGGGGGAGACGGCTATGGCTACACCTTC. Protein: CAWSVIGGDGYGYTF.

The rearrangement joins TRBV10-3 to TRBJ2-7, with 7 bases matching TRBD1. This CDR3 contains 13 residues. V gave up 2 bases and J gave up 2 bases; unmatched junction bases: 0. CDR1 and CDR2 (germline): ENHRY, SYGVKD. In nucleotides, the CDR3 is TGTGCCATCAGTGAGGACAGGGCCTACGAGCAGTACTTC. It is translated as CAISEDRAYEQYF.

This chain links TRBV29-1 with TRBJ2-5, with 7 bases that match TRBD1. The junction had 4 bases not matched to a gene; V was cut back by 3 bases and J by 3 bases. Germline V gene lookup returns CDR1 SQVTM and CDR2 ANQGSEA. The CDR3 runs to 13 residues. The CDR3 DNA sequence: TGCAGCGTTGACAGGGGGTTAGAAGAGACCCAGTACTTC. Protein: CSVDRGLEETQYF.

This clonotype was counted between two and nine times. V usage is TRBV7-9 and J usage is TRBJ1-3; 7 bases are shared with TRBD1. The CDR3 sequence is 15 residues long. The junction had 7 bases not matched to a gene; V was cut back by 5 bases and J by 3 bases. Germline lookup yields CDR1 SEHNR and CDR2 FQNEAQ (reference sequence). The CDR3, as DNA: TGTGCCAGCAGCCCAACAGGGGTCGTTGGAAACACCATATATTTT. Protein sequence: CASSPTGVVGNTIYF.

The chain couples TRBV28 to TRBJ2-5; 7 nucleotides match TRBD2. V lost 3 bases and J lost 4; bases outside the gene matches: 8. In germline, CDR1 is MDHEN, CDR2 SYDVKM. The CDR3 spans 15 residues. The chain's CDR3 is CASSLGSGPGETQYF. CDR3 bases: TGTGCCAGCAGTTTGGGTAGCGGGCCCGGAGAGACCCAGTACTTC.

There are a few counts of this clonotype. The chain joins TRBV18 to TRBJ2-3, with TRBD2 identical over 7 bases. CDR1 and CDR2 from the germline V gene are KGHSH and LQKENI. V lost 3 bases to trimming and J lost 6 bases; unmatched junction nucleotides: 9. This CDR3 comprises 15 residues. The CDR3 protein is CASSPAGEFTDTQYF. CDR3 DNA: TGTGCCAGCTCACCGGCGGGAGAATTCACTGATACGCAGTATTTT.